Sequencing of this TCR beta chain was carried out in a study of identical twins. Notes on the study in general: Less excess twin sharing appeared in beta out-of-frame sequences.

Each CDR3 protein gets one entry after TCRdb re-called the 5' RACE reads with MiXCR. The table has some 710,000 distinct CDR3 sequences, 5.5% to 6.5% seen once. Healthy Caucasians, and only they, were the donors. This clonotype was seen repeatedly, ten times or more. Its antigen remains unknown. Per the germline V gene, CDR1 is SQVTM and CDR2 is ANQGSEA. Trimming pared 8 bases from V and 2 bases from J, leaving 18 bases between. The CDR3 has 14 amino acids. Input material: naive T cells sorted from blood. The receptor comes from a man younger than 35 in good health. The V and J genes are TRBV29-1 and TRBJ2-5, with D tentatively TRBD2 (6 bases). CDR3 in amino acids: CSYTSREWQETQYF. CDR3 nucleotides: TGCAGCTACACCTCTCGGGAGTGGCAAGAGACCCAGTACTTC. Full variable domain (missing parts from reference TRBV29-1 and TRBJ2-5): SAVISQKPSRDICQRGTSLTIQCQVDSQVTMMFWYRQQPGQSLTLIATANQGSEATYESGFVIDKFPISRPNLTFSTLTVSNMSPEDSSIYLCSYTSREWQETQYFGPGTRLLVL.